The 21 T cell receptor beta chains below come from one sample, sequenced in a study of T cell responses to AZD1222 COVID-19 vaccine. Measured with immunoSEQ multiplex PCR; TCRdb has only the in-frame clones, and not every one. Of roughly 97,000 clones detected, 86% appear once; the ten largest clones hold roughly 3.3%. The sequencing here drew on peripheral blood, taken 28 days after the second dose of the MenACWY control vaccine. These receptors were taken from an adult who received the MenACWY meningococcal vaccine as a control.

This clone appeared once. This chain uses TRBV4-1 with TRBJ1-5; D perhaps matches TRBD1 (6 bases). Germline V CDR1 and CDR2: MGHRA, YSYEKL. The CDR3 is 14 amino acids. Trimming shortened V by 4 bases and J by 4 bases, and 11 bases separated the two germline ends. This CDR3 is CASSPYRENQPQHF. In DNA form, the CDR3 reads TGCGCCAGCAGCCCCTACAGGGAGAATCAGCCCCAGCATTTT.

Here the CDR3 reads CASSLGLAGNTGELFF. DNA of the CDR3: TGTGCCAGCAGCCTGGGACTAGCGGGGAACACCGGGGAGCTGTTTTTT. The V call is TRBV3-1 (or the pseudogene TRBV3-2), the J call TRBJ2-2; TRBD2 agrees at 12 bases. V trimming: 4 bases; J trimming: 1 base; junction bases outside the gene matches: 1. Germline values: CDR1 LGHDT, CDR2 YNNKEL (reference sequence). The CDR3 sequence is 16 residues long.

CDR3: CASSLAVPSGAYEQYF. The CDR3 DNA sequence: TGTGCCAGCAGCTTGGCGGTCCCTAGCGGGGCCTACGAGCAGTACTTC. The genes are TRBV5-6 and TRBJ2-7, with 9 bases lining up with TRBD2. V lost 0 bases and J lost 2; bases outside the gene matches: 6. Germline CDR1 SGHDT, CDR2 YYEEEE. There are 16 residues in the CDR3. The whole variable domain, filled in from reference TRBV5-6 and TRBJ2-7, reads DAGVTQSPTHLIKTRGQQVTLRCSPKSGHDTVSWYQQALGQGPQFIFQYYEEEERQRGNFPDRFSGHQFPNYSSELNVNALLLGDSALYLCASSLAVPSGAYEQYFGPGTRLTVT.

The chain uses TRBV3-1 (or the pseudogene TRBV3-2) and TRBJ1-1; tentatively, D is TRBD1 (6 bases). In germline, CDR1 is LGHDT, CDR2 YNNKEL (reference sequence). The CDR3 has 15 residues. V was shortened by 7 bases and J by 4 bases, with 19 bases between the two germline ends. The chain's CDR3 is CASTLGAGPITEAFF. DNA for the CDR3: TGTGCCAGCACCCTGGGGGCAGGGCCAATCACTGAAGCTTTCTTT.

V is TRBV19 and J is TRBJ1-2; no clear D. V lost 6 bases to trimming and J lost 2 bases, with 10 bases between them. The CDR3 spans 13 residues. Germline assignment: CDR1 LNHDA and CDR2 SQIVND (reference sequence). The CDR3 loop reads CASRGSLNYGYTF. CDR3 DNA: TGTGCCAGTAGAGGCTCACTAAACTATGGCTACACCTTC. The entire variable domain, with the rest obtained from reference TRBV19 and TRBJ1-2, is as follows: DGGITQSPKYLFRKEGQNVTLSCEQNLNHDAMYWYRQDPGQGLRLIYYSQIVNDFQKGDIAEGYSVSREKKESFPLTVTSAQKNPTAFYLCASRGSLNYGYTFGSGTRLTVV.

The genes are TRBV7-9 and TRBJ2-7, with TRBD1 as a possible D gene (5 bases). The germline V gene encodes CDR1 SEHNR and CDR2 FQNEAQ (reference sequence). Deletions cut 5 bases from V and 2 bases from J, with 13 bases between. The CDR3 covers 14 residues. The CDR3 reads CASSTDSKTYEQYF. CDR3 coding DNA: TGTGCCAGCAGCACCGACAGCAAGACCTACGAGCAGTACTTC.

The V call is TRBV5-1, the J call TRBJ2-3; no reliable D call. The CDR3 is 14 residues long. The V and J ends lost 6 bases and 5 bases respectively, with 16 bases between them. Germline assignment: CDR1 SGHRS and CDR2 YFSETQ. As DNA, the CDR3 is TGCGCCAGCAACAGTCAGTCCCCGGTAGATACGCAGTATTTT. As protein: CASNSQSPVDTQYF.

The chain uses TRBV6-5 and TRBJ1-3; D remains unclear. The CDR3 sequence is 12 residues long. V was trimmed by 5 bases and J by 1 base, leaving 3 bases between them. The germline V gene encodes CDR1 MNHEY and CDR2 SVGAGI. The CDR3 DNA reads TGTGCCAGCAGTCAGTCTGGAAACACCATATATTTT. Translated, it gives CASSQSGNTIYF.

The chain is built from TRBV6-2 or TRBV6-3 and TRBJ2-1; 8 nucleotides agree with TRBD2. Trimming took 4 bases from V and 7 from J; bases not matched to a gene: 15. The CDR3 is made up of 17 amino acids. Germline V CDR1 and CDR2: MNHEY, SVGEGT. CDR3 protein: CASSSQLKRGFSNEQFF. CDR3 bases: TGTGCCAGCAGTTCCCAATTGAAGCGGGGGTTCTCAAATGAGCAGTTCTTC.

The chain uses TRBV11-1 and TRBJ1-3; 7 bases agree with TRBD1. The CDR3 sequence is 15 residues long. V dropped 5 bases and J dropped 0; count of bases not matched to a gene: 4. Germline assignment: CDR1 SGHAT and CDR2 FQDESV (reference sequence). The CDR3 nucleotides read TGTGCCAGCAGCCCAGGGACAGACTCTGGAAACACCATATATTTT. Protein product: CASSPGTDSGNTIYF.

This clone was observed a handful of times. In DNA, the CDR3 is TGTGCCAGCAGCTTAGCGGGGGGTAAGGGCTATGGCTACACCTTC. This gives the protein CASSLAGGKGYGYTF. This rearrangement joins TRBV7-9 to TRBJ1-2; D is possibly TRBD1 (5 bases). This CDR3 contains 15 residues. The germline CDR1 and CDR2 sequences are SEHNR and FQNEAQ (reference sequence). V shed 0 bases and J shed 4 bases, with 12 bases lying between them.

This clone has just a few counts. The chain combines TRBV7-2 with TRBJ1-4, with 8 positions matching TRBD1. This CDR3 spans 15 amino acids. J was trimmed by 7 bases and V by 5 bases; bases with no gene match: 9. The germline V gene encodes CDR1 SGHTA and CDR2 FQGNSA. CDR3 DNA: TGTGCCAGCAGCATCAACGGACAGGGTGGTGAAAAACTGTTTTTT. Encoded protein: CASSINGQGGEKLFF.

The chain joins TRBV10-3 to TRBJ1-4, with D possibly matching TRBD1 (5 bases). The CDR3 extends over 14 amino acids. Germline CDR1 is ENHRY and CDR2 is SYGVKD. V was cut by 10 bases and J by 4 bases, with 16 bases left in between. Here the CDR3 reads CATRRGGINEKLFF. The CDR3 DNA reads TGTGCCACTCGGCGGGGGGGAATTAATGAAAAACTGTTTTTT.

The chain combines TRBV5-1 with TRBJ2-3; D is ambiguous. V was shortened by 0 bases and J by 3 bases, with 11 bases between the two germline ends. Germline V gives CDR1 SGHRS, CDR2 YFSETQ. The CDR3 extends over 15 amino acids. The CDR3 sequence: CASSLASERTDTQYF. CDR3 bases: TGCGCCAGCAGCTTGGCGTCCGAACGTACAGATACGCAGTATTTT.

This chain connects TRBV19 to TRBJ2-1; D may be TRBD2 (6 bases). The V end lost 7 bases, the J end lost 15 bases, and 28 bases lay between the germline ends. CDR1 is LNHDA and CDR2 is SQIVND in the germline V gene (reference sequence). CDR3 size: 15 residues. The CDR3 spells CASTERGTVSGVRFF. The CDR3 nucleotides read TGTGCCAGTACTGAACGGGGGACGGTATCAGGAGTACGGTTCTTC.

This chain joins TRBV2 and TRBJ2-7; 9 nucleotides match TRBD1. Germline lookup yields CDR1 SNHLY and CDR2 FYNNEI. J gave up 5 bases and V 6 bases, and 11 bases lay outside the gene matches. The CDR3 is 15 residues long. CDR3 bases: TGTGCCAGCAGGGGGAGACAGGGGGTTCCCCACGAGCAGTACTTC. Translation gives CASRGRQGVPHEQYF.

V and J are TRBV7-9 and TRBJ1-6; D possibly corresponds to TRBD1 (6 bases). V lost 1 base to trimming and J lost 9 bases, with 7 bases between them. There are 13 residues in the CDR3. Germline CDR1 SEHNR, CDR2 FQNEAQ (reference sequence). The CDR3 loop reads CASSLDRVSPLHF. CDR3 DNA: TGTGCCAGCAGCTTAGACAGGGTTTCACCCCTCCACTTT.

This chain connects TRBV30 to TRBJ2-3, with a possible D match to TRBD2 (6 bases). Germline V lookup: CDR1 GTSNPN, CDR2 SVGIG (reference sequence). The CDR3 has 16 amino acids. Trimming stripped 2 bases from V and 2 bases from J, with 17 bases between. The CDR3 sequence: CAWSTGTLSNTDTQYF. In nucleotides, the CDR3 is TGTGCCTGGAGTACCGGGACTTTGTCCAACACAGATACGCAGTATTTT.

The chain carries TRBV24-1 and TRBJ2-3; 9 bases agree with TRBD1. CDR1 and CDR2 from the germline V gene are KGHDR and SFDVKD. With V trimmed by 5 bases and J by 1 base, 9 bases remained unmatched. The CDR3 is 17 amino acids. CDR3 DNA sequence: TGTGCCACCAGTGGGGGGGGACAGGGAACCCGCACAGATACGCAGTATTTT. Protein sequence: CATSGGGQGTRTDTQYF.

This clone was observed a few times. The chain couples TRBV12-3 or TRBV12-4 to TRBJ1-3; 7 nucleotides match TRBD1. The length of the CDR3 is 13 residues. This chain's CDR3 is CATGVNSGNTIYF. The CDR3 nucleotides are TGTGCAACAGGGGTAAACTCTGGAAACACCATATATTTT.

The genes are TRBV4-3 and TRBJ1-6; 9 bases match TRBD1. CDR1 LGHNA and CDR2 YSLEER come from the germline V gene. The CDR3 contains 16 residues. V lost 0 bases, J lost 10 bases, and 7 bases stayed unmatched. The CDR3 DNA reads TGCGCCAGCAGCCAAGAAGGAACAGGGGGCGCGTCACCCCTCCACTTT. It yields the protein CASSQEGTGGASPLHF.